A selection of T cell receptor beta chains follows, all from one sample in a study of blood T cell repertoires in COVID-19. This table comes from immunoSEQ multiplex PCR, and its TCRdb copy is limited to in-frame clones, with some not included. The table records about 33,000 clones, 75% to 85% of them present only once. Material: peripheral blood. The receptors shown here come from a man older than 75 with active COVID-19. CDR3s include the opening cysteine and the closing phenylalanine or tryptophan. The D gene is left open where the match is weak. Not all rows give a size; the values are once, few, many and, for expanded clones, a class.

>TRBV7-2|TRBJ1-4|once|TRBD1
CASSSQGGANEKLFF
TGTGCCAGCAGCAGCCAGGGGGGAGCTAATGAAAAACTGTTTTTT
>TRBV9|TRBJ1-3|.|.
CASSVGGQGAGNTIYF
TGTGCCAGCAGCGTAGGGGGGCAGGGTGCTGGAAACACCATATATTTT
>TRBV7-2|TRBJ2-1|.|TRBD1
CASSLALGQGQFF
TGTGCCAGCAGCTTAGCGCTTGGACAGGGTCAGTTCTTC
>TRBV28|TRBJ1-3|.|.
CASSPGQLSGNTIYF
TGTGCCAGCAGTCCCGGACAACTCTCTGGAAACACCATATATTTT
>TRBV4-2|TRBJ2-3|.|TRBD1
CASSQVQGASLHGLITDTQYF
TGTGCCAGCAGCCAGGTACAGGGGGCATCACTCCACGGACTAATCACAGATACGCAGTATTTT
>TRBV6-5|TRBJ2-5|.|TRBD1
CASSYLKTGTETQYF
TGTGCCAGCAGTTACCTAAAGACAGGGACAGAGACCCAGTACTTC
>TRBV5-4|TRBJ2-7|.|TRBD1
CASTSGQGGSYEQYF
TGTGCCAGCACCTCCGGACAGGGAGGCTCCTACGAGCAGTACTTC
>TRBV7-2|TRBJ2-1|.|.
CASRTPQQPYNEQFF
TGTGCCAGCAGGACCCCACAGCAGCCCTACAATGAGCAGTTCTTC
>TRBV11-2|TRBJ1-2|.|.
CASSLGEDRGYGYTF
TGTGCCAGCAGCTTAGGGGAGGACCGTGGCTATGGCTACACCTTC
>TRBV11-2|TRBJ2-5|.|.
CASSQVQGWETQYF
TGTGCCAGCAGCCAGGTCCAGGGGTGGGAGACCCAGTACTTC
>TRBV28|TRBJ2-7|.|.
CATPRASSYEQYF
TGTGCCACCCCGCGAGCCTCCTCCTACGAGCAGTACTTC
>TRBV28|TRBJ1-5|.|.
CASSYPDRPQHF
TGTGCCAGCAGTTACCCGGACAGGCCCCAGCATTTT
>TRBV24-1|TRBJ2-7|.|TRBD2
CATSDSSGGVGYEQYF
TGTGCCACCAGTGATTCGTCCGGGGGGGTAGGCTACGAGCAGTACTTC
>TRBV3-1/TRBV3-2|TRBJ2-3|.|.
CASSQARGYTQYF
TGTGCCAGCAGCCAAGCAAGGGGGTATACGCAGTATTTT
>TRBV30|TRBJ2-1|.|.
CAWSGSRYNEQFF
TGTGCCTGGAGTGGAAGCAGGTACAATGAGCAGTTCTTC
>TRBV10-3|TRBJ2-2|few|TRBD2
CAISGLGSRRGENTGELFF
TGTGCCATCAGTGGTCTGGGATCTCGGCGGGGGGAGAACACCGGGGAGCTGTTTTTT
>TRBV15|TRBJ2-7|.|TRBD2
CATSTASGGAYEQYF
TGTGCCACCAGCACGGCTAGCGGGGGGGCGTACGAGCAGTACTTC
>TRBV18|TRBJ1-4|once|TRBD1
CASSPKQGHNEKLFF
TGTGCCAGCTCACCTAAACAGGGGCACAATGAAAAACTGTTTTTT
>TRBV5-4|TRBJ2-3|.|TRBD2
CASSTTSGVGTDTQYF
TGTGCCAGCAGCACGACTAGCGGGGTTGGCACAGATACGCAGTATTTT